The sequence of this T cell receptor (beta chain) was determined in a study of blood T cells in healthy people across ages. Using a J-beta primer mix together with a sample-barcoded 5' primer, a second PCR was run for roughly 7 to 11 cycles. TCRdb independently ran MiXCR on the 5' RACE reads; one entry per CDR3 protein. The table records about 570,000 distinct CDR3 sequences, about 25% of them present only once. This clonotype was seen more than once but under ten times. A further study also used this sample, focusing on T cells of mothers and their children.

The sample taken for sequencing was blood. The TCR comes from a boy aged 2-15 years in good health.

The CDR3 region is CASSPRGAGELFF. DNA of the CDR3: TGTGCCAGCAGCCCGAGGGGAGCCGGGGAGCTGTTTTTT. This chain uses TRBV7-9 with TRBJ2-2, with D perhaps being TRBD1 or TRBD2 (5 bases each). The CDR3 length is 13 residues. Between the trimmed V and J ends, which lost 5 bases and 6 bases, there was a span of 10 bases. Germline values: CDR1 SEHNR, CDR2 FQNEAQ (reference sequence).